The rows below give T cell receptor beta chains drawn from one sample of a study of metastatic and nonmetastatic thyroid tumors. TCRdb ran MiXCR on the PCR reads. The sample records roughly 7,100 clones, 25% to 30% being singletons. Material for sequencing was adjacent normal tissue. The source of these receptors is a female donor with papillary thyroid cancer or a benign thyroid nodule (not recorded which). Some clones in this sample may be carry-over from other donors' samples. Each CDR3 is given with its conserved first and last residue. The D gene is left open where the match is weak. Some rows have no size entry. The others give once, few or many, or a class for an expanded clone.

j_gene | v_gene | d_gene | abundance | CDR3nt | CDR3aa
TRBJ2-7 | TRBV30 | . | . | TGTGCCTGTATGTCGGACAGTAACCACGAGCAGTACTTC | CACMSDSNHEQYF
TRBJ2-1 | TRBV6-1 | TRBD2 | . | TGTGCCAGCGATCCTCATAGCGGGTACCAGTTCTTC | CASDPHSGYQFF
TRBJ1-5 | TRBV20-1 | . | . | TGCAGTGCTAGGGGCGGGGCGAGCAATCAGCCCCAGCATTTT | CSARGGASNQPQHF
TRBJ2-7 | TRBV7-2 | . | medium-sized | TGTGCCAGCAGCTTAGCGGCGGGACTTAGCTACGAGCAGTACTTC | CASSLAAGLSYEQYF
TRBJ2-1 | TRBV5-1 | . | . | TGCGCCAGCAGCTTGTCCCTCAATGAGCAGTTCTTC | CASSLSLNEQFF
TRBJ1-5 | TRBV6-1 | . | large | TGTGCCAGCAGTGAAGCGCCTCGTCAGCCCCAGCATTTT | CASSEAPRQPQHF
TRBJ1-2 | TRBV20-1 | . | . | TGCCTCCCCCGCCAGTACTTCTATGGCTACACCTTC | CLPRQYFYGYTF
TRBJ2-7 | TRBV2 | . | medium-sized | TGTGCCAGCAGTCCCCGGGACTACGAGCAGTACTTC | CASSPRDYEQYF
TRBJ1-5 | TRBV2 | . | few | TGTGCCAGCAGTGTCTCCGGGTTCGGGCAGCCCCAGCATTTT | CASSVSGFGQPQHF
TRBJ2-3 | TRBV19 | TRBD2 | . | TGTGCCAGTAGCTTCGAGCGGGGAGATACGCAGTATTTT | CASSFERGDTQYF
TRBJ1-1 | TRBV6-1 | TRBD1 | . | TGTGCAAGCAGAGGGACAGCGGGCTATGAAGCTTTCTTT | CASRGTAGYEAFF
TRBJ2-2 | TRBV6-4 | TRBD1 | . | TGTGCCAGCAGTCGCTCAACAGGGGGGACGAACACCGGGGAGCTGTTTTTT | CASSRSTGGTNTGELFF
TRBJ1-2 | TRBV20-1 | TRBD1 | . | TGCAGTGCTCAGCAGGGGGCGCAAGGCTACACCTTC | CSAQQGAQGYTF
TRBJ2-3 | TRBV6-2/TRBV6-3 | TRBD2 | medium-sized | TGTGCCAGCAGTTGGGGACTAGCCGGAGATACGCAGTATTTT | CASSWGLAGDTQYF
TRBJ1-5 | TRBV19 | TRBD1 | medium-sized | TGTGCCAGTAGTATAGACAGGGGGCCGAGTGGGCCCCAGCATTTT | CASSIDRGPSGPQHF
TRBJ2-7 | TRBV20-1 | . | . | TGCAGTGCTAGACCCGTAAGCGGGTACTCCTACGAGCAGTACTTC | CSARPVSGYSYEQYF
TRBJ1-2 | TRBV4-2 | . | . | TGTGCCAGCAGCCAAAAGGCAGAAGAGGGTAAAGGCTACACCTTC | CASSQKAEEGKGYTF
TRBJ1-1 | TRBV19 | . | . | TGTGCCAGTAGTTCCTACCCCGACAGCACTGAAGCTTTCTTT | CASSSYPDSTEAFF